Below are 26 T cell receptor beta chains sequenced from a single sample in a study of cytomegalovirus exposure and HLA in healthy donors. The PCR made use of 60 Vbeta and 13 Jbeta primers. TCRdb's table, derived via immunoSEQ multiplex PCR, lists solely in-frame clones and lacks some. The data hold some 200,000 clones, with about 85% observed a single time. Material for sequencing was PBMCs. These receptors came from a man aged 50 to 59 in good health and CMV-seronegative.

J is TRBJ2-1 and V is TRBV11-2, with 8 bases that match TRBD2. The trim removed 3 bases at V and 9 bases at J, leaving 10 bases unmatched. Per the germline V gene, CDR1 is SGHAT and CDR2 is FQNNGV. The CDR3 has 15 residues. This CDR3 is CASSLLAGGLGEQFF. The DNA of the CDR3 is TGTGCCAGCAGCTTGCTCGCGGGGGGACTTGGTGAGCAGTTCTTC. Full variable domain (missing parts from reference TRBV11-2 and TRBJ2-1): EAGVAQSPRYKIIEKRQSVAFWCNPISGHATLYWYQQILGQGPKLLIQFQNNGVVDDSQLPKDRFSAERLKGVDSTLKIQPAKLEDSAVYLCASSLLAGGLGEQFFGPGTRLTVL.

CDR3 in amino acids: CASGITREQPQHF. The CDR3 DNA is TGTGCTAGTGGCATTACGAGGGAGCAGCCCCAGCATTTT. The rearrangement uses TRBV12-5 and TRBJ1-5; D ambiguous. Trimming removed 6 bases from V and 7 bases from J, with 13 bases in between. CDR1 is LGHNT and CDR2 is FRNRAP in the germline V gene. The CDR3 consists of 13 residues. Supplemented by reference TRBV12-5 and TRBJ1-5, the full variable domain reads DARVTQTPRHKVTEMGQEVTMRCQPILGHNTVFWYRQTMMQGLELLAYFRNRAPLDDSGMPKDRFSAEMPDATLATLKIQPSEPRDSAVYFCASGITREQPQHFGDGTRLSIL.

The chain's CDR3 is CASSVGGGKNNEQFF. CDR3 coding DNA: TGTGCCAGCAGCGTAGGAGGGGGTAAAAACAATGAGCAGTTCTTC. The chain combines TRBV9 with TRBJ2-1; D perhaps matches TRBD1 (6 bases). This CDR3 has 15 residues. The germline gives CDR1 SGDLS, CDR2 YYNGEE. V was pared by 0 bases and J by 5 bases, with 12 bases between.

The rearrangement joins TRBV19 to TRBJ2-7; 10 bases map to TRBD2. This CDR3 spans 16 amino acids. V lost 1 base to trimming and J lost 1 base; unmatched junction nucleotides: 4. Germline V gene sequence: CDR1 LNHDA, CDR2 SQIVND (reference sequence). CDR3 nucleotides: TGTGCCAGTAGTATAGTGGCTAGCGGGGGATCCTACGAGCAGTACTTC. This translates into CASSIVASGGSYEQYF.

A single count supports this clone. The rearrangement links TRBV29-1 to TRBJ1-1; D possibly corresponds to TRBD1 (6 bases). The germline V gene has CDR1 SQVTM and CDR2 ANQGSEA. Trimming cost V 0 bases and J 5 bases, with 13 bases left between them. The CDR3 spans 14 residues. The CDR3 is CSVEEGGRGTEAFF. The CDR3 bases are TGCAGCGTTGAAGAGGGGGGGCGTGGGACTGAAGCTTTCTTT.

This clone was detected only a few times. V gene TRBV18 combines with J gene TRBJ2-5; 9 bases agree with TRBD1. The V gene end was trimmed by 6 bases and the J gene end by 5 bases; junction bases not matched to a gene: 13. The CDR3 is 16 amino acids. Germline CDR1 is KGHSH and CDR2 is LQKENI. Here the CDR3 DNA reads TGTGCCAGCTCTTTCCAGGGACAGGGTCGTCAGGAGACCCAGTACTTC. Translating gives CASSFQGQGRQETQYF.

The chain joins TRBV6-1 to TRBJ1-5, with 7 bases aligning to TRBD1. CDR3 length equals 14 residues. With 7 bases clipped from V and 5 bases from J, the junction kept 8 bases outside the gene matches. Germline loops: CDR1 MNHNS, CDR2 SASEGT. The chain's CDR3 is CASTETGPHQPQHF. The CDR3 region has the DNA TGTGCCAGCACCGAGACAGGGCCCCATCAGCCCCAGCATTTT.

The chain uses TRBV11-3 and TRBJ2-3; 7 bases agree with TRBD1. CDR1 SGHNT and CDR2 YENEEA come from the germline V gene. There are 14 residues in the CDR3. The trim removed 4 bases at V and 3 bases at J, leaving 4 bases unmatched. The CDR3 spells CASSSQGSTDTQYF. DNA for the CDR3: TGTGCCAGCAGCTCACAGGGGTCTACAGATACGCAGTATTTT.

The chain is built from TRBV27 and TRBJ2-2; 9 bases map to TRBD2. Germline V gene lookup returns CDR1 MNHEY and CDR2 SMNVEV (reference sequence). This CDR3 comprises 16 residues. V shed 4 bases, J shed 7 bases, and the junction held 10 bases outside the gene matches. Written as DNA, the CDR3 is TGTGCCAGCAGTTCCCAGAGGGCTAGCGGGAACGGGGAGCTGTTTTTT. It translates to CASSSQRASGNGELFF.

The chain couples TRBV6-6 to TRBJ2-1, with 8 bases that match TRBD1. This CDR3 region has 15 residues. The trim removed 2 bases at V and 4 bases at J, leaving 4 bases unmatched. Germline V gives CDR1 MNHNY, CDR2 SVGAGI (reference sequence). CDR3 in amino acids: CASSYPGGLYNEQFF. The CDR3 nucleotides read TGTGCCAGCAGTTACCCAGGGGGCTTGTACAATGAGCAGTTCTTC.

The chain employs TRBV10-3 and TRBJ2-7; D perhaps matches TRBD2 (7 bases). Trimming removed 0 bases from V and 3 bases from J, with 9 bases in between. The CDR3 runs 14 residues. Germline values: CDR1 ENHRY, CDR2 SYGVKD. In nucleotides, the CDR3 is TGTGCCATCAGTGAGTCGGGGGGGCTCTACGAGCAGTACTTC. This translates into CAISESGGLYEQYF.

V usage is TRBV7-9 and J usage is TRBJ2-7; a weak D match, TRBD1 (5 bases). CDR3 size: 13 residues. Germline V CDR1 and CDR2: SEHNR, FQNEAQ (reference sequence). V shed 3 bases and J shed 0 bases, with 6 bases lying between them. The CDR3 is CASSFQGSYEQYF. CDR3 nucleotides: TGTGCCAGCAGCTTCCAGGGCTCCTACGAGCAGTACTTC. Filled out from reference TRBV7-9 and TRBJ2-7, the complete variable domain reads DTGVSQNPRHKITKRGQNVTFRCDPISEHNRLYWYRQTLGQGPEFLTYFQNEAQLEKSRLLSDRFSAERPKGSFSTLEIQRTEQGDSAMYLCASSFQGSYEQYFGPGTRLTVT.

The V gene is TRBV21-1, the J gene TRBJ2-7; the DNA was not used to check the table's D call, TRBD1. TRBV21-1 is labeled a pseudogene. The CDR3 spans 17 residues. The CDR3 loop reads CASSTQSPGQGMDEQYF. CDR3 DNA sequence: TGTGCCAGCAGCACCCAATCTCCGGGACAGGGTATGGACGAGCAGTACTTC.

The V and J genes are TRBV7-3 and TRBJ2-1; possibly TRBD2 for D (5 bases). V was cut by 1 base and J by 6 bases, with 13 bases left in between. This CDR3 has 15 residues. Per germline, CDR1 SGHTA and CDR2 FQGTGA. CDR3 DNA: TGTGCCAGCAGCTTAAACTTCGCGGGCCCCAATGAGCAGTTCTTC. This gives the protein CASSLNFAGPNEQFF.

The chain joins TRBV23-1 to TRBJ2-5; the D gene is possibly TRBD1 (6 bases). TRBV23-1 falls under the ORF class, with uncertain function. The length of the CDR3 is 15 residues. V lost 0 bases and J 3 bases, leaving 11 bases between the germline ends. CDR3 in DNA: TGCGCCAGCAGTCAATCGAATGGGGGCGAAGAGACCCAGTACTTC. Its protein product is CASSQSNGGEETQYF.

The chain has TRBV2 and TRBJ2-5; D gene uncertain. The last part of the DNA fits TRBJ2-7 better; the J call may be wrong. This CDR3 comprises 12 residues. Germline V lookup: CDR1 SNHLY, CDR2 FYNNEI. The DNA of the CDR3 is TGTGCCAGCAGTGAAGCGGTATACGAGCAGTACTTC. Translation gives CASSEAVYEQYF.

The chain is built from TRBV5-1 and TRBJ2-5, with D perhaps matching TRBD2 (6 bases). The better agreement between TRBJ2-7 and the DNA end casts doubt on the J call. This CDR3 contains 15 residues. Germline assignment: CDR1 SGHRS and CDR2 YFSETQ. The CDR3 DNA follows: TGCGCCAGCAGCTGGAGGGACGAGTCAACCTACGAGCAGTACTTC. This translates into CASSWRDESTYEQYF.

The chain joins TRBV9 to TRBJ2-7; D uncertain. V was clipped by 0 bases and J by 2 bases, with 6 bases between them. The germline V gene has CDR1 SGDLS and CDR2 YYNGEE. The CDR3 is 13 residues long. CDR3 sequence: CASSVGVAYEQYF. For the CDR3, the DNA is TGTGCCAGCAGCGTAGGCGTGGCCTACGAGCAGTACTTC.

V is TRBV27 and J is TRBJ2-6; tentative D call: TRBD1 (5 bases). Germline V gives CDR1 MNHEY, CDR2 SMNVEV (reference sequence). V was cut by 3 bases and J by 2 bases, with 17 bases left in between. The length of the CDR3 is 18 residues. CDR3 DNA sequence: TGTGCCAGCAGTTTGTATAGGACACCTCCAGCTGGGGCCAACGTCCTGACTTTC. It is translated as CASSLYRTPPAGANVLTF.

This rearrangement joins TRBV10-3 to TRBJ2-3, with 7 bases aligning to TRBD2. Trimming removed 10 bases from V and 4 bases from J; junction bases left unmatched: 8. Per the germline V gene, CDR1 is ENHRY and CDR2 is SYGVKD. The CDR3 consists of 13 residues. Here the CDR3 reads CATTTSPPDTQYF. CDR3 bases: TGTGCCACTACGACTAGCCCTCCAGATACGCAGTATTTT.

J is TRBJ2-1 and V is TRBV29-1; 12 bases fit TRBD2. Germline V gives CDR1 SQVTM, CDR2 ANQGSEA. V lost 5 bases and J lost 6; bases outside the gene matches: 14. The CDR3 totals 17 residues. The CDR3 here is CSVSRLAGATGGNEQFF. Written as DNA, the CDR3 is TGCAGCGTTTCCAGACTAGCGGGGGCCACTGGTGGCAATGAGCAGTTCTTC.

This clone was picked up a small number of times. The chain is built from TRBV2 and TRBJ1-4; D not certain. This CDR3 has 10 residues. The germline V and J ends were trimmed by 5 bases and 9 bases, with 4 bases remaining between them. The germline V gene encodes CDR1 SNHLY and CDR2 FYNNEI. In DNA, the CDR3 is TGTGCCAGCAGTCTACAAAAACTGTTTTTT. Translating gives CASSLQKLFF. Variable domain in full (rest from reference TRBV2 and TRBJ1-4): EPEVTQTPSHQVTQMGQEVILRCVPISNHLYFYWYRQILGQKVEFLVSFYNNEISEKSEIFDDQFSVERPDGSNFTLKIRSTKLEDSAMYFCASSLQKLFFGSGTQLSVL.

The chain combines TRBV4-3 with TRBJ1-4; 7 positions match TRBD1. Germline CDR1 is LGHNA and CDR2 is YSLEER. CDR3 length: 15 amino acids. V was clipped by 0 bases and J by 8 bases; unmatched bases: 6. The CDR3 spells CASSQDGGGKEKLFF. The CDR3 DNA sequence: TGCGCCAGCAGCCAAGATGGAGGGGGCAAGGAAAAACTGTTTTTT.

This clone was seen once. The V and J genes are TRBV2 and TRBJ1-1, with D hard to call. With 2 bases removed from V and 4 bases from J, the gap between germline ends came to 14 bases. CDR3 size: 15 residues. Germline V gives CDR1 SNHLY, CDR2 FYNNEI. The CDR3 bases are TGTGCCAGCAGTGAACTTAGTAGGCGGGGCACTGAAGCTTTCTTT. Protein product: CASSELSRRGTEAFF.

V gene TRBV7-6 combines with J gene TRBJ2-7, with 9 bases fitting TRBD2. The CDR3 has 15 amino acids. V gave up 1 base and J gave up 11 bases; unmatched junction bases: 12. Germline V lookup: CDR1 SGHVS, CDR2 FNYEAQ. The DNA of the CDR3 is TGTGCCAGCAGCTTAGGTGCGGGGGGGGTTGTTGAAAAGTACTTC. This codes for CASSLGAGGVVEKYF.

A note on this clone: One junction end disagrees with the germline gene, perhaps due to a read error. This chain links TRBV7-9 with TRBJ1-6, with D unresolved. Germline lookup yields CDR1 SEHNR and CDR2 FQNEAQ (reference sequence). The CDR3 is 14 amino acids. CDR3 coding DNA: TGTTCCAGCAGCCTTGAGGGAGTAAGTTCACCCCTCCACTTT. This encodes CSSSLEGVSSPLHF.